Shown below are 16 T cell receptor beta chains from a single sample sequenced in a study of cytomegalovirus exposure and HLA in healthy donors. PCR primers comprised 60 Vbeta and 13 Jbeta primers. The data were produced by immunoSEQ multiplex PCR, yet TCRdb's version contains in-frame clones alone and is incomplete. The sample records about 170,000 clones, approximately 80% being singletons. The sequenced sample consisted of PBMCs. Receptors were obtained from a boy aged 2-9 years in good health and CMV-seronegative.

The chain is built from TRBV5-4 and TRBJ2-6; a weak D match, TRBD2 (5 bases). V was cut by 0 bases and J by 1 base, with 5 bases left in between. In germline, CDR1 is SGHNT, CDR2 YYREEE (reference sequence). This CDR3 contains 15 residues. The CDR3 DNA follows: TGTGCCAGCAGCTTGGGAGGGTCTGGGGCCAACGTCCTGACTTTC. This translates into CASSLGGSGANVLTF.

This rearrangement joins TRBV5-1 to TRBJ1-2; possibly TRBD1 for D (6 bases). Trimming cost V 4 bases and J 0 bases, with 19 bases left between them. Per germline, CDR1 SGHRS and CDR2 YFSETQ. The CDR3 is 17 residues long. The CDR3: CASSLTTGYSANYGYTF. Written as DNA, the CDR3 is TGCGCCAGCAGCCTAACGACAGGTTATTCTGCTAACTATGGCTACACCTTC. The entire variable domain, with the rest obtained from reference TRBV5-1 and TRBJ1-2, is as follows: KAGVTQTPRYLIKTRGQQVTLSCSPISGHRSVSWYQQTPGQGLQFLFEYFSETQRNKGNFPGRFSGRQFSNSRSEMNVSTLELGDSALYLCASSLTTGYSANYGYTFGSGTRLTVV.

J is TRBJ2-3 and V is TRBV9; 13 positions agree with TRBD2. Germline values: CDR1 SGDLS, CDR2 YYNGEE. CDR3 length equals 19 residues. The J segment lost 3 bases and the V segment lost 6 bases, leaving 16 bases of the junction unmatched. CDR3 amino acids: CASTPSTGLAGTKTDTQYF. The CDR3 DNA is TGTGCCAGCACACCCTCCACGGGACTAGCGGGAACCAAAACAGATACGCAGTATTTT.

This clone is a singleton in its sample. The DNA for the CDR3 is TGTGCCAGCAAGCGGACTGTTTCTAATGAAAAACTGTTTTTT. Translating gives CASKRTVSNEKLFF. The genes are TRBV6-5 and TRBJ1-4; D uncertain. The ends were cut back, 7 bases at V and 3 bases at J, with 12 bases in the middle. CDR3 length: 14 residues. The germline V gene has CDR1 MNHEY and CDR2 SVGAGI.

V and J are TRBV7-2 and TRBJ1-6; tentatively, D is TRBD1 (6 bases). This CDR3 is built from 14 residues. Germline CDR1 is SGHTA and CDR2 is FQGNSA. V lost 5 bases, J lost 10 bases, and 15 bases lay in between. CDR3 in amino acids: CASSPSWGGSPLHF. In nucleotides, the CDR3 is TGTGCCAGCAGCCCATCCTGGGGGGGCTCACCCCTCCACTTT. Based on the CDR3 plus reference TRBV7-2 and TRBJ1-6, the full variable domain is GAGVSQSPSNKVTEKGKDVELRCDPISGHTALYWYRQSLGQGLEFLIYFQGNSAPDKSGLPSDRFSAERTGGSVSTLTIQRTQQEDSAVYLCASSPSWGGSPLHFGNGTRLTVT.

The chain is built from TRBV11-3 and TRBJ1-2, with TRBD1 as a possible D gene (6 bases). The CDR3 is made up of 14 amino acids. Between the trimmed V and J ends, which lost 1 base and 7 bases, there was a span of 13 bases. The germline CDR1 and CDR2 sequences are SGHNT and YENEEA. This CDR3 reads CASSLVGGAFGYTF. DNA for the CDR3: TGTGCCAGCAGCTTAGTGGGGGGGGCGTTTGGCTACACCTTC.

The chain is built from TRBV5-6 and TRBJ2-7, with TRBD2 identical over 9 bases. The CDR3 is 15 amino acids. The germline V gene has CDR1 SGHDT and CDR2 YYEEEE. Trimming took 0 bases from V and 6 from J; bases not matched to a gene: 7. The CDR3 spells CASSLVAGGPGEQYF. For the CDR3, the DNA is TGTGCCAGCAGCTTGGTTGCGGGAGGGCCGGGCGAGCAGTACTTC. Drawing the rest from reference TRBV5-6 and TRBJ2-7, the complete variable domain is DAGVTQSPTHLIKTRGQQVTLRCSPKSGHDTVSWYQQALGQGPQFIFQYYEEEERQRGNFPDRFSGHQFPNYSSELNVNALLLGDSALYLCASSLVAGGPGEQYFGPGTRLTVT.

The rearrangement links TRBV13 to TRBJ2-1, with no clear D. The germline gives CDR1 PRHDT, CDR2 FYEKMQ (reference sequence). The V end lost 3 bases, the J end lost 5 bases, and 5 bases lay between the germline ends. The CDR3 consists of 12 residues. The CDR3 bases are TGTGCCAGCAGCTTTTCGGACAATGAGCAGTTCTTC. Protein product: CASSFSDNEQFF.

The chain recombines TRBV20-1 with TRBJ1-1, with TRBD1 identical over 7 bases. The germline V gene encodes CDR1 DFQATT and CDR2 SNEGSKA (reference sequence). This CDR3 comprises 11 residues. Trimming cost V 8 bases and J 5 bases; bases outside gene matches: 5. In nucleotides, the CDR3 is TGCAGTCAATCCAGGGGGACTGAAGCTTTCTTT. Encoded protein: CSQSRGTEAFF.

J is TRBJ2-4 and V is TRBV4-1, with 12 nucleotides matching TRBD2. V dropped 3 bases and J dropped 11; count of bases not matched to a gene: 8. The CDR3 runs to 15 residues. Germline CDR1 MGHRA, CDR2 YSYEKL. CDR3 protein: CASSQEPGLAGLQYF. The CDR3 DNA reads as TGCGCCAGCAGCCAGGAACCGGGACTAGCGGGTCTTCAGTACTTC.

In nucleotides, the CDR3 is TGTGCCAGCTCACCACAGGAGGGGCTGAAGGGCTACACCTTC. This encodes CASSPQEGLKGYTF. This chain links TRBV18 with TRBJ1-2; D possibly corresponds to TRBD1 (5 bases). Trimming left V 1 base short and J 8 bases short, with 14 bases between. This CDR3 spans 14 amino acids. Germline loops: CDR1 KGHSH, CDR2 LQKENI.

The J gene is TRBJ2-2, the V gene TRBV5-6; 7 nucleotides match TRBD1. V lost 3 bases, J lost 5 bases, and 7 bases stayed unmatched. The CDR3 loop spans 15 amino acids. Germline V gives CDR1 SGHDT, CDR2 YYEEEE. The CDR3 loop reads CASSSDRERTGELFF. In DNA, the CDR3 is TGTGCCAGCAGCTCCGACAGGGAGAGAACCGGGGAGCTGTTTTTT. Complete variable domain (other parts from reference TRBV5-6 and TRBJ2-2): DAGVTQSPTHLIKTRGQQVTLRCSPKSGHDTVSWYQQALGQGPQFIFQYYEEEERQRGNFPDRFSGHQFPNYSSELNVNALLLGDSALYLCASSSDRERTGELFFGEGSRLTVL.

The J gene is TRBJ1-5, the V gene TRBV6-1, with D unclear. This CDR3 spans 13 amino acids. Germline V gene data show CDR1 as MNHNS and CDR2 as SASEGT. The V end was cut by 6 bases, the J end by 4 bases, with 10 bases between. The CDR3 bases are TGTGCCAGCAGCCCCCAGAAGAATCAGCCCCAGCATTTT. Translation gives CASSPQKNQPQHF.

This rearrangement joins TRBV6-1 to TRBJ2-7; tentative D call: TRBD1 (6 bases). Germline CDR1 and CDR2: MNHNS and SASEGT. The CDR3 is made up of 15 amino acids. The V end was cut by 5 bases, the J end by 2 bases, with 16 bases between. As DNA, the CDR3 is TGTGCCAGCAGTCAAACTCTTGGACAGACCTACGAGCAGTACGTC. Protein product: CASSQTLGQTYEQYV.

V is TRBV5-6 and J is TRBJ1-1, with a tentative D call TRBD1 (6 bases). Germline lookup yields CDR1 SGHDT and CDR2 YYEEEE. The length of the CDR3 is 14 residues. V lost 5 bases, J lost 7 bases, and 18 bases lay in between. The CDR3 DNA sequence: TGTGCCAGCAGTACCGGGGGGGGCCTGGTTGAAGCTTTCTTT. As protein: CASSTGGGLVEAFF.

The chain couples TRBV27 to TRBJ1-5, with 9 bases that match TRBD1. The CDR3 loop spans 17 amino acids. Germline V gene sequence: CDR1 MNHEY, CDR2 SMNVEV (reference sequence). V was pared by 6 bases and J by 0 bases, with 9 bases of the junction left unmatched. DNA of the CDR3: TGTGCCAGCAGCCCAACCCGGACAGGGGCTAGCAATCAGCCCCAGCATTTT. Encoded protein: CASSPTRTGASNQPQHF.